The 3 T cell receptor beta chains below all came from one sample that was sequenced in a study of PD-1 blockade in classical Hodgkin lymphoma. Data came from immunoSEQ multiplex PCR; TCRdb stores just in-frame clones and leaves some out. The profile shows 43,000 or so clones, around 80% of them singletons. Stated time point: cycle 4 day 1 (C4D1), after about 6 weeks of nivolumab. Relapses following autologous stem cell transplantation were seen in all patients, with brentuximab vedotin exposure varying. Sequences were derived from peripheral blood mononuclear cells (PBMCs), sampled before the fourth cycle of nivolumab. These receptors were taken from a human donor with classical Hodgkin lymphoma.

V usage is TRBV5-1 and J usage is TRBJ2-7; TRBD1 matches at 8 bases. The CDR3 loop spans 14 amino acids. With V trimmed by 0 bases and J by 6 bases, 5 bases remained unmatched. The germline V gene encodes CDR1 SGHRS and CDR2 YFSETQ. The CDR3 loop reads CASSLGTGSSEQYF. The CDR3 nucleotides are TGCGCCAGCAGCTTGGGGACAGGGTCCAGCGAGCAGTACTTC.

CDR3 sequence: CASSLGNSGNTIYF. As DNA, the CDR3 is TGCGCCAGCAGCCTGGGGAACTCTGGAAACACCATATATTTT. The J gene is TRBJ1-3, the V gene TRBV5-1, with D uncertain. Per the germline V gene, CDR1 is SGHRS and CDR2 is YFSETQ. The V gene lost 4 bases and the J gene lost 0 bases, with 8 bases spanning the gap. This CDR3 region has 14 residues. Full variable domain (remainder filled in from reference TRBV5-1 and TRBJ1-3): KAGVTQTPRYLIKTRGQQVTLSCSPISGHRSVSWYQQTPGQGLQFLFEYFSETQRNKGNFPGRFSGRQFSNSRSEMNVSTLELGDSALYLCASSLGNSGNTIYFGEGSWLTVV.

This chain links TRBV18 with TRBJ2-4; D is unclear. The CDR3 covers 14 residues. Germline V gene sequence: CDR1 KGHSH, CDR2 LQKENI. V lost 0 bases, J lost 3 bases, and 6 bases lay in between. The chain's CDR3 is CASSPPPDKNIQYF. The CDR3 DNA reads TGTGCCAGCTCACCACCACCGGACAAAAACATTCAGTACTTC.